This T cell receptor beta chain was sequenced in a study of T-cell reconstitution after alpha-beta-depleted transplantation in children. This clonotype was found many times. Its antigen is as yet unknown. Study findings and constraints: There were reportedly several hundred expanded graft clones from which alpha-beta T cells came about two months after transplant. There were some patients whose high TCRbeta diversity at day 60 came from surviving recipient T cells and thymic progenitors. T-cell counts and diversity at one year following transplant were attributed mainly to newly produced T cells.

TCRbeta library construction was performed incorporating unique molecular identifiers. TCRdb analysed the PCR reads with MiXCR anew, one entry per CDR3 protein. The sample gives about 460,000 distinct CDR3 sequences, approximately 10% of which show up once; roughly 2% is in the top ten. The sample in question was PBMCs, obtained before TCRalphabeta/CD19-depleted stem cell transplant. This sequence originates from a child aged 2-15 years with inherited bone marrow failure, due to receive a stem cell transplant.

This CDR3 reads CASSDYEQFF. CDR3 sequence (DNA): TGTGCCAGCAGCGATTATGAGCAGTTCTTC. The J gene is TRBJ2-1, the V gene TRBV2; D unclear. CDR3 length: 10 amino acids. V lost 6 bases and J lost 8, with 5 bases in between. CDR1 is SNHLY and CDR2 is FYNNEI in the germline V gene. The whole variable domain, filled in from reference TRBV2 and TRBJ2-1, reads EPEVTQTPSHQVTQMGQEVILRCVPISNHLYFYWYRQILGQKVEFLVSFYNNEISEKSEIFDDQFSVERPDGSNFTLKIRSTKLEDSAMYFCASSDYEQFFGPGTRLTVL.